The 9 T cell receptor beta chains presented below share a single source sample, sequenced in a study of shared clonotypes between healthy human individuals. TCRdb's table, derived via immunoSEQ multiplex PCR, lists solely in-frame clones and lacks some. The repertoire holds some 510,000 clones, with around 79% as singletons. Source material: PBMCs. These receptors originate from a middle-aged woman in good health. Some clones in this sample may be carry-over from other donors' samples.

This chain uses TRBV5-1 with TRBJ2-1, with 10 bases matching TRBD2. Germline CDR1 SGHRS, CDR2 YFSETQ. The V segment lost 3 bases and the J segment 8 bases; nucleotides outside the gene matches: 8. The CDR3 has 15 amino acids. CDR3 in amino acids: CASSSYSGRRDEQFF. The DNA of the CDR3 is TGCGCCAGCAGCTCATATAGCGGGAGGAGGGATGAGCAGTTCTTC.

This chain links TRBV7-2 with TRBJ2-7; perhaps TRBD1 as D (6 bases). The V gene's germline CDR1 is SGHTA and CDR2 FQGNSA. CDR3 length: 12 residues. Trimming took 5 bases from V and 4 from J, leaving 9 bases between them. The CDR3 coding sequence is TGTGCCAGCAGCACAGGGTTTTACGAGCAGTACTTC. Its translation is CASSTGFYEQYF.

This chain connects TRBV14 to TRBJ2-1, with TRBD2 matching over 7 bases. The J segment lost 6 bases and the V segment lost 4 bases, leaving 9 bases of the junction unmatched. This CDR3 has 15 amino acids. CDR1 SGHDN and CDR2 FVKESK come from the germline V gene. Written as DNA, the CDR3 is TGTGCCAGCAGCCCGAGACTAGCTCATGGCAATGAGCAGTTCTTC. Its protein is CASSPRLAHGNEQFF.

This chain joins TRBV27 and TRBJ1-5; TRBD1 might be the D (5 bases). With 5 bases removed from V and 3 bases from J, the gap between germline ends came to 14 bases. The germline gives CDR1 MNHEY, CDR2 SMNVEV (reference sequence). The CDR3 sequence is 15 residues long. The CDR3 protein is CASSPGTFFNQPQHF. CDR3 DNA: TGTGCCAGCAGTCCTGGGACCTTCTTCAATCAGCCCCAGCATTTT.

This chain connects TRBV5-4 to TRBJ2-1; D uncertain. The CDR3 is made up of 14 amino acids. Looked up from germline, CDR1 is SGHNT and CDR2 is YYREEE (reference sequence). V lost 0 bases and J 8 bases, leaving 12 bases between the germline ends. The CDR3 loop reads CASSLAAIGHEQFF. CDR3 DNA: TGTGCCAGCAGCTTGGCGGCTATCGGTCATGAGCAGTTCTTC.

This chain links TRBV2 with TRBJ2-2, with a tentative D call TRBD1 (6 bases). CDR3 length: 15 amino acids. Germline lookup yields CDR1 SNHLY and CDR2 FYNNEI. Trimming left V 4 bases short and J 7 bases short, with 16 bases between. CDR3 nucleotides: TGTGCCAGCAGTGGAGTCTCTCAGGGGCTCGGGGAGCTGTTTTTT. Amino acid sequence: CASSGVSQGLGELFF.

CDR3 coding DNA: TGCGCCAGCAGCCCCTACAGGGTTCAAGAGACCCAGTACTTC. Translation gives CASSPYRVQETQYF. The V call is TRBV5-1, the J call TRBJ2-5, with D tentatively TRBD1 (6 bases). V was shortened by 4 bases and J by 2 bases, with 12 bases between the two germline ends. This CDR3 spans 14 amino acids. Per the germline V gene, CDR1 is SGHRS and CDR2 is YFSETQ. Looking up the rest from reference TRBV5-1 and TRBJ2-5 gives the full variable domain: KAGVTQTPRYLIKTRGQQVTLSCSPISGHRSVSWYQQTPGQGLQFLFEYFSETQRNKGNFPGRFSGRQFSNSRSEMNVSTLELGDSALYLCASSPYRVQETQYFGPGTRLLVL.

About this clone itself: The germline gene is not matched at one end of the junction; a read error may be the cause. The rearrangement links TRBV14 to TRBJ2-5; possibly TRBD2 for D (6 bases). In germline, CDR1 is SGHDN, CDR2 FVKESK. This CDR3 is 14 amino acids long. DNA for the CDR3: TGTGCCAGCAGTTTGTCGCGGGACCAGGAGACCCAGTACTTC. The encoded protein is CASSLSRDQETQYF.

Of note for this clone: This specimen includes other DNA sequences encoding the same CDR3. The rearrangement joins TRBV6-4 to TRBJ2-1; 10 bases line up with TRBD2. The CDR3 is 16 amino acids. V lost 0 bases to trimming and J lost 3 bases; unmatched junction nucleotides: 2. Germline-derived CDR1 and CDR2 are MRHNA and SNTAGT. The CDR3 nucleotides read TGTGCCAGCAGTGACTCGGCTAGCGGGGGCTACAATGAGCAGTTCTTC. The encoded protein is CASSDSASGGYNEQFF.